The 21 T cell receptor beta chains below all came from one sample that was sequenced in a study of cytomegalovirus exposure and HLA in healthy donors. PCR employed 60 Vbeta and 13 Jbeta primers. Sequencing was performed with immunoSEQ multiplex PCR; in TCRdb, only in-frame clones are kept and a portion is missing. The table has some 150,000 clones, around four fifths seen once. The sequenced sample consisted of PBMCs. These receptors were obtained from a man aged 45-65 years in good health and CMV-seropositive.

CDR3 DNA sequence: TGTGCCAGTACGGACAGTCCCTCTGGGGCCAACGTCCTGACTTTC. Translated: CASTDSPSGANVLTF. The V call is TRBV28, the J call TRBJ2-6; perhaps TRBD1 as D (6 bases). Trimming left V 9 bases short and J 0 bases short, with 12 bases between. In germline, CDR1 is MDHEN, CDR2 SYDVKM. This CDR3 spans 15 amino acids.

The chain carries TRBV7-3 and TRBJ1-4; the D gene is possibly TRBD1 (5 bases). Trimming cost V 5 bases and J 3 bases, with 16 bases left between them. The CDR3 sequence is 16 residues long. Per the germline V gene, CDR1 is SGHTA and CDR2 is FQGTGA. CDR3: CASSPRGGQANEKLFF. The DNA of the CDR3 is TGTGCCAGCAGCCCTCGGGGGGGTCAGGCTAATGAAAAACTGTTTTTT.

This rearrangement joins TRBV30 to TRBJ2-3, with 7 bases lining up with TRBD1. The CDR3 is 14 residues long. V trimming: 3 bases; J trimming: 2 bases; junction bases outside the gene matches: 5. Germline V gene data show CDR1 as GTSNPN and CDR2 as SVGIG (reference sequence). CDR3 DNA sequence: TGTGCCTGGAGGAGGGGGCTAGCCACAGATACGCAGTATTTT. Amino acids: CAWRRGLATDTQYF. Complete variable domain (other parts from reference TRBV30 and TRBJ2-3): SQTIHQWPATLVQPVGSPLSLECTVEGTSNPNLYWYRQAAGRGLQLLFYSVGIGQISSEVPQNLSASRPQDRQFILSSKKLLLSDSGFYLCAWRRGLATDTQYFGPGTRLTVL.

This clone has a handful of counts. The V and J genes are TRBV11-1 and TRBJ2-1; 7 nucleotides align to TRBD2. Germline loops: CDR1 SGHAT, CDR2 FQDESV (reference sequence). The CDR3 sequence is 15 residues long. The V segment lost 0 bases and the J segment 5 bases; nucleotides outside the gene matches: 4. CDR3 region: CASSLAGGPNNEQFF. The CDR3 DNA reads TGTGCCAGCAGCTTAGCGGGAGGGCCAAACAATGAGCAGTTCTTC.

The rearrangement links TRBV6-5 to TRBJ2-7; 7 bases match TRBD1. The V gene end was trimmed by 0 bases and the J gene end by 4 bases; junction bases not matched to a gene: 6. Germline V gene data show CDR1 as MNHEY and CDR2 as SVGAGI. The CDR3 spans 15 residues. The CDR3 loop reads CASSYSWTGAYEQYF. Here the CDR3 DNA reads TGTGCCAGCAGTTACTCGTGGACAGGAGCATACGAGCAGTACTTC.

This clone was detected a few times. The chain has TRBV6-5 and TRBJ1-1, with 7 bases lining up with TRBD1. CDR3 length: 15 amino acids. Trimming removed 0 bases from V and 4 bases from J; junction bases left unmatched: 5. CDR1 and CDR2 (germline): MNHEY, SVGAGI. The CDR3: CASSYSMTGTTEAFF. The CDR3, as DNA: TGTGCCAGCAGTTACTCAATGACAGGGACCACTGAAGCTTTCTTT.

The genes are TRBV7-2 and TRBJ2-7; perhaps TRBD1 as D (6 bases). The CDR3 has 15 residues. The V and J ends lost 5 bases and 2 bases respectively, with 16 bases between them. Per the germline V gene, CDR1 is SGHTA and CDR2 is FQGNSA. The CDR3 loop is CASSPQGSTAYEQYF. In nucleotides, the CDR3 is TGTGCCAGCAGCCCTCAGGGGTCTACGGCCTACGAGCAGTACTTC.

This clone showed up just a few times. The V gene is TRBV29-1, the J gene TRBJ2-7, with a weak D call TRBD1 (5 bases). Trimming stripped 8 bases from V and 0 bases from J, with 11 bases between. The CDR3 spans 12 residues. Germline lookup yields CDR1 SQVTM and CDR2 ANQGSEA. The CDR3: CSFETVSYEQYF. CDR3 coding DNA: TGCAGCTTCGAGACAGTCTCCTACGAGCAGTACTTC.

The genes are TRBV28 and TRBJ2-1, with 7 bases lining up with TRBD1. Trimming took 6 bases from V and 4 from J; bases not matched to a gene: 9. From germline, CDR1 is MDHEN and CDR2 SYDVKM. This CDR3 has 15 amino acids. As DNA, the CDR3 is TGTGCCAGCAGAACCTCTCAGGGGGTGTACAATGAGCAGTTCTTC. It translates to CASRTSQGVYNEQFF.

The chain combines TRBV30 with TRBJ1-4; no clear D gene. CDR1 GTSNPN and CDR2 SVGIG come from the germline V gene (reference sequence). V lost 0 bases and J lost 1, with 15 bases in between. There are 17 residues in the CDR3. CDR3 protein: CAWSVLGSLGTNEKLFF. For the CDR3, the DNA is TGTGCCTGGAGTGTACTAGGGAGTCTTGGAACTAATGAAAAACTGTTTTTT.

This chain uses TRBV18 with TRBJ2-7; the match to TRBD1 covers 7 bases. The CDR3 is 16 amino acids. After removal of 0 bases from V and 4 bases from J, the junction contained 9 bases not matched to a gene. CDR1 KGHSH and CDR2 LQKENI come from the germline V gene. This CDR3 is CASSPPDRASVYEQYF. The CDR3 DNA reads TGTGCCAGCTCACCACCCGACAGGGCCTCTGTTTACGAGCAGTACTTC.

The V and J genes are TRBV11-2 and TRBJ2-3; D is uncertain. Germline lookup yields CDR1 SGHAT and CDR2 FQNNGV. This CDR3 has 15 residues. V lost 2 bases and J lost 0, with 9 bases in between. CDR3 DNA sequence: TGTGCCAGCAGCTTAACGGGTACTAGCACAGATACGCAGTATTTT. It is translated as CASSLTGTSTDTQYF.

V gene TRBV7-2 combines with J gene TRBJ2-6; a weak D match, TRBD2 (6 bases). The V gene's germline CDR1 is SGHTA and CDR2 FQGNSA. With 11 bases removed from V and 0 bases from J, the gap between germline ends came to 8 bases. The CDR3 loop spans 13 amino acids. This CDR3 is CAGGGSGANVLTF. The CDR3 DNA reads as TGTGCCGGGGGAGGCTCTGGGGCCAACGTCCTGACTTTC.

This clone was detected only once. The J gene is TRBJ2-7, the V gene TRBV5-4, with 10 bases matching TRBD1. Trimming cost V 10 bases and J 1 base; bases outside gene matches: 5. This CDR3 contains 13 residues. Germline lookup yields CDR1 SGHNT and CDR2 YYREEE (reference sequence). The CDR3 bases are TGTGCCGTAGCGGGACAGGGGTCCTACGAGCAGTACTTC. Amino acid sequence: CAVAGQGSYEQYF. Variable domain in full (rest from reference TRBV5-4 and TRBJ2-7): ETGVTQSPTHLIKTRGQQVTLRCSSQSGHNTVSWYQQALGQGPQFIFQYYREEENGRGNFPPRFSGLQFPNYSSELNVNALELDDSALYLCAVAGQGSYEQYFGPGTRLTVT.

This chain connects TRBV4-1 to TRBJ1-2; D is possibly TRBD1 (5 bases). CDR3 size: 16 residues. Germline V gives CDR1 MGHRA, CDR2 YSYEKL. V was pared by 0 bases and J by 0 bases, with 11 bases between. CDR3: CASSQDGGGTNYGYTF. In nucleotides, the CDR3 is TGCGCCAGCAGCCAAGATGGGGGGGGAACTAACTATGGCTACACCTTC.

J is TRBJ2-7 and V is TRBV18; TRBD2 might be the D (5 bases). The CDR3 covers 12 residues. The V end was cut by 5 bases, the J end by 7 bases, with 12 bases between. The germline CDR1 and CDR2 sequences are KGHSH and LQKENI. The DNA of the CDR3 is TGTGCCAGCTCATCCACTAGTCAGGAGCAGTACTTC. Its protein is CASSSTSQEQYF.

This clone has only a few counts. The rearrangement links TRBV6-5 to TRBJ2-1; 9 nucleotides match TRBD2. V lost 4 bases to trimming and J lost 3 bases; unmatched junction nucleotides: 4. Germline V gene lookup returns CDR1 MNHEY and CDR2 SVGAGI. The CDR3 is made up of 15 amino acids. CDR3 bases: TGTGCCAGCAGTTCGAGGACTAGCGACTACAATGAGCAGTTCTTC. It codes for CASSSRTSDYNEQFF.

This rearrangement joins TRBV4-3 to TRBJ2-5, with D perhaps matching TRBD1 (6 bases). With the DNA end fitting TRBJ2-7 better, the J assignment may be wrong. Per the germline V gene, CDR1 is LGHNA and CDR2 is YSLEER. The CDR3 runs 15 residues. The CDR3 coding sequence is TGCGCCAGCAGCCAAGAATTGGGGGCGTGGTACGAGCAGTACTTC. It specifies CASSQELGAWYEQYF.

The CDR3 DNA is TGCGCCAGCAGCCAAGATTGGCGGGGCAATCAGCCCCAGCATTTT. Protein product: CASSQDWRGNQPQHF. J is TRBJ1-5 and V is TRBV4-3, with D unresolved. The CDR3 contains 15 residues. Deletions cut 0 bases from V and 2 bases from J, with 8 bases between. The V gene's germline CDR1 is LGHNA and CDR2 YSLEER.

The gene calls are TRBV10-2 and TRBJ2-5; 11 bases fit TRBD2. The DNA matches TRBJ2-7 better at its end, which makes the J call doubtful. This CDR3 contains 14 residues. Germline CDR1 and CDR2: WSHSY and SAAADI. The CDR3 DNA follows: TGCGCCAGCAGGGCGACTAGCGGGGACTACGAGCAGTACTTC. This translates into CASRATSGDYEQYF.

The genes are TRBV2 and TRBJ2-7; D might be TRBD2 (6 bases). Trimming shortened V by 10 bases and J by 3 bases, and 19 bases separated the two germline ends. The CDR3 contains 14 residues. CDR1 SNHLY and CDR2 FYNNEI come from the germline V gene. CDR3: CAIISVGGGYEQYF. The CDR3 region has the DNA TGTGCCATCATTTCGGTGGGGGGTGGCTACGAGCAGTACTTC. Looking up the rest from reference TRBV2 and TRBJ2-7 gives the full variable domain: EPEVTQTPSHQVTQMGQEVILRCVPISNHLYFYWYRQILGQKVEFLVSFYNNEISEKSEIFDDQFSVERPDGSNFTLKIRSTKLEDSAMYFCAIISVGGGYEQYFGPGTRLTVT.